The 24 T cell receptor beta chains reported below all come from one sample, sequenced in a study of blood T cells in healthy people across ages. Sample-barcoded 5' priming and a J-beta primer mix drove a second PCR of roughly 6 to 12 cycles. A single record per CDR3 protein comes from TCRdb applying MiXCR to the 5' RACE reads. The repertoire holds approximately 1.5 million distinct CDR3 sequences, with around 40% as singletons. The sequenced material came from blood. These receptors all stem from a woman under 30 in good health.

This clonotype turned up a few times. The chain joins TRBV5-1 to TRBJ2-7, with 9 bases aligning to TRBD1. The CDR3 has 14 residues. In germline, CDR1 is SGHRS, CDR2 YFSETQ. V trimming: 7 bases; J trimming: 1 base; junction bases outside the gene matches: 6. The CDR3 reads CASSGQGFSYEQYF. As DNA, the CDR3 is TGCGCCAGCTCTGGACAGGGGTTTTCCTACGAGCAGTACTTC.

As concerns this clonotype: With a much larger clone just one base away, this may be a read error. The V gene is TRBV7-9, the J gene TRBJ2-1; 8 positions match TRBD2. The germline V gene has CDR1 SEHNR and CDR2 FQNEAQ (reference sequence). V lost 5 bases, J lost 7 bases, and 7 bases stayed unmatched. The CDR3 has 14 residues. CDR3 bases: TGTGCCAGCAGCCATCTAGCGGGTGGGAATGAGCAGTTCTTC. As protein: CASSHLAGGNEQFF.

On this clonotype: Germline and junction disagree at one end, which may indicate a read error. The chain couples TRBV7-9 to TRBJ2-4; no firm D call. The DNA end lines up better with TRBJ2-7; the J call may be wrong. CDR1 and CDR2 (germline): SEHNR, FQNEAQ (reference sequence). The CDR3 extends over 12 amino acids. CDR3 bases: TGTTCCAGCAGCTTCATGGATTACGAGCAGTACTTC. This translates into CSSSFMDYEQYF.

This clonotype was counted many times. The DNA for the CDR3 is TGTGCCATCAGTCAACAGGGCTACGAGCAGTACTTC. It specifies CAISQQGYEQYF. The rearrangement joins TRBV10-3 to TRBJ2-7; possibly TRBD1 for D (6 bases). The CDR3 is 12 residues long. The germline V gene has CDR1 ENHRY and CDR2 SYGVKD. The V and J ends lost 5 bases and 3 bases respectively, with 8 bases between them.

This sequence joins TRBV14 and TRBJ2-3, with 9 positions matching TRBD1. V lost 3 bases, J lost 3 bases, and 10 bases stayed unmatched. The CDR3 length is 17 residues. CDR1 is SGHDN and CDR2 is FVKESK in the germline V gene. The CDR3 nucleotides read TGTGCCAGCAGCCACACAAAACCGGGACAGGGAACAGATACGCAGTATTTT. Translation gives CASSHTKPGQGTDTQYF.

This clonotype has only a few counts. The V call is TRBV6-2 or TRBV6-3, the J call TRBJ2-7, with 9 bases lining up with TRBD1. The CDR3 consists of 13 residues. Per the germline V gene, CDR1 is MNHEY and CDR2 is SVGEGT. Trimming removed 10 bases from V and 5 bases from J; junction bases left unmatched: 9. This CDR3 is CAIPPGTGNEQYF. The CDR3 nucleotides are TGTGCCATCCCTCCCGGGACAGGGAACGAGCAGTACTTC.

As for this clonotype: One end of the junction is discordant with germline, which a read error may explain. The chain carries TRBV4-3 and TRBJ2-7, with TRBD2 matching 10 bases. From germline, CDR1 is LGHNA and CDR2 YSLEER. The CDR3 runs 15 residues. CDR3 loop: CAGSQGSGGFYEQYF. The CDR3 DNA sequence: TGCGCCGGCAGCCAAGGTAGCGGGGGGTTTTACGAGCAGTACTTC.

The chain recombines TRBV5-1 with TRBJ1-5; D is ambiguous. Germline values: CDR1 SGHRS, CDR2 YFSETQ. The V and J ends lost 4 bases and 11 bases respectively, with 16 bases between them. The CDR3 spans 13 residues. The DNA of the CDR3 is TGCGCCAGCAGCCCGGACCCTAACGAAACCCAGCATTTT. Translating it yields CASSPDPNETQHF.

The V and J genes are TRBV20-1 and TRBJ1-2; TRBD1 might be the D (5 bases). CDR3 length: 16 residues. Germline V gene lookup returns CDR1 DFQATT and CDR2 SNEGSKA (reference sequence). Trimming removed 7 bases from V and 0 bases from J, with 21 bases in between. CDR3 nucleotides: TGCAGTGTCTACACCATCCCACGGGGGGCTAACTATGGCTACACCTTC. Translated: CSVYTIPRGANYGYTF.

This sequence joins TRBV29-1 and TRBJ2-1, with 7 bases lining up with TRBD1. V was pared by 6 bases and J by 3 bases, with 11 bases of the junction left unmatched. The V gene's germline CDR1 is SQVTM and CDR2 ANQGSEA. The CDR3 has 15 residues. The chain's CDR3 is CSVAPGTVVYNEQFF. The CDR3, as DNA: TGCAGCGTAGCGCCTGGGACAGTAGTCTACAATGAGCAGTTCTTC.

Of note for this clonotype: Germline is not matched at one junction end, which may reflect a read error. The rearrangement uses TRBV24-1 and TRBJ2-1, with D unresolved. The J call may not be correct, given that the DNA end is closer to TRBJ2-7. CDR1 is KGHDR and CDR2 is SFDVKD in the germline V gene. The CDR3 spans 13 residues. In DNA, the CDR3 is TGTGCCGCCAGCAGCGTCTCCTACAATGAGCAGTACTTC. Residues: CAASSVSYNEQYF.

This clonotype was counted once. V and J are TRBV19 and TRBJ1-2, with a possible D match to TRBD1 (6 bases). Germline V lookup: CDR1 LNHDA, CDR2 SQIVND (reference sequence). Trimming pared 10 bases from V and 0 bases from J, leaving 12 bases between. The CDR3 loop spans 13 amino acids. CDR3 bases: TGTGCCACTTCGGACAGTACTAACTATGGCTACACCTTC. Its protein is CATSDSTNYGYTF.

The chain has TRBV6-1 and TRBJ1-1; no firm D call. The germline V and J ends were trimmed by 2 bases and 4 bases, with 8 bases remaining between them. CDR3 length: 13 amino acids. The germline V gene has CDR1 MNHNS and CDR2 SASEGT. For the CDR3, the DNA is TGTGCCAGCAGTGAAACAGAATCCACTGAAGCTTTCTTT. Translating it yields CASSETESTEAFF.

V and J are TRBV11-2 and TRBJ2-1, with D maybe TRBD1 (6 bases). The CDR3 runs 15 residues. V lost 2 bases to trimming and J lost 6 bases, with 14 bases between them. Per germline, CDR1 SGHAT and CDR2 FQNNGV. CDR3 protein: CASSLSRQVVNEQFF. DNA of the CDR3: TGTGCCAGCAGCTTAAGTCGACAGGTAGTCAATGAGCAGTTCTTC.

The V gene is TRBV6-5, the J gene TRBJ2-5; TRBD2 aligns across 12 bases. The DNA end is more similar to TRBJ2-7, so the J call may be wrong. This CDR3 spans 16 amino acids. Germline V gives CDR1 MNHEY, CDR2 SVGAGI. The CDR3 region has the DNA TGTGCCAGCAAGGATCTAGCGGGAGGGAATGCCTACGAGCAGTACTTC. Protein sequence: CASKDLAGGNAYEQYF.

This clonotype was observed a single time. With a much larger clone just one base away, this may be a read error. The chain couples TRBV29-1 to TRBJ2-5; 7 bases match TRBD1. CDR1 and CDR2 (germline): SQVTM, ANQGSEA. With V trimmed by 8 bases and J by 11 bases, 17 bases remained unmatched. This CDR3 is 13 amino acids long. Here the CDR3 reads CSIYTGDSNEQYF. Here the CDR3 DNA reads TGCAGCATATACACAGGGGACAGCAATGAGCAGTACTTC.

The V gene is TRBV6-2 or TRBV6-3, the J gene TRBJ1-5, with D unresolved. Looked up from germline, CDR1 is MNHEY and CDR2 is SVGEGT. The V and J ends lost 4 bases and 2 bases respectively, with 12 bases between them. The CDR3 totals 15 residues. CDR3 region: CASSFSDPRNQPQHF. As DNA, the CDR3 is TGTGCCAGCAGTTTCTCAGACCCGCGCAATCAGCCCCAGCATTTT.

The chain couples TRBV6-1 to TRBJ1-6; D gene uncertain. V was pared by 2 bases and J by 5 bases, with 13 bases between. Per germline, CDR1 MNHNS and CDR2 SASEGT. The CDR3 extends over 16 amino acids. The CDR3 protein is CASSESVWIDNSPLHF. The CDR3 DNA is TGTGCCAGCAGTGAAAGTGTTTGGATCGATAATTCACCCCTCCACTTT.

V is TRBV7-2 and J is TRBJ2-1; possible D gene TRBD2, 7 bases. The V gene's germline CDR1 is SGHTA and CDR2 FQGNSA. CDR3 length: 15 amino acids. The V gene lost 4 bases and the J gene lost 12 bases, with 22 bases spanning the gap. CDR3 residues: CASSSTGGEIVVQFF. In DNA form, the CDR3 reads TGTGCCAGCAGCTCCACGGGGGGCGAGATAGTGGTGCAGTTCTTC.

The rearrangement joins TRBV5-6 to TRBJ2-1, with unresolved D. Germline CDR1 SGHDT, CDR2 YYEEEE. Trimming cost V 3 bases and J 0 bases, with 10 bases left between them. There are 15 residues in the CDR3. The CDR3 nucleotides are TGTGCCAGCAGCTCCCTTTACAGCTCCTACAATGAGCAGTTCTTC. Translation: CASSSLYSSYNEQFF.

This chain links TRBV20-1 with TRBJ2-7; D uncertain. The CDR3 is made up of 16 amino acids. Trimming removed 0 bases at V and 7 bases at J, with 22 bases between. Germline lookup yields CDR1 DFQATT and CDR2 SNEGSKA (reference sequence). The chain's CDR3 is CSARDHDKGAYNEQYF. Here the CDR3 DNA reads TGCAGTGCTAGAGATCATGACAAGGGCGCCTACAATGAGCAGTACTTC.

The CDR3: CSARGVYYEQYF. The DNA of the CDR3 is TGCAGTGCTAGAGGGGTCTACTACGAGCAGTACTTC. The rearrangement links TRBV20-1 to TRBJ2-5; D gene unclear. The closer fit of TRBJ2-7 to the DNA end suggests the J call may be wrong. Germline values: CDR1 DFQATT, CDR2 SNEGSKA (reference sequence). This CDR3 is 12 amino acids long.

The gene calls are TRBV4-3 and TRBJ2-7, with a possible D match to TRBD1 (6 bases). Germline CDR1 is LGHNA and CDR2 is YSLEER. Trimming stripped 4 bases from V and 2 bases from J, with 12 bases between. This CDR3 has 14 residues. The CDR3 loop reads CASSPVQGTYEQYF. The DNA of the CDR3 is TGCGCCAGCAGCCCCGTACAGGGAACCTACGAGCAGTACTTC.

The rearrangement uses TRBV30 and TRBJ1-2; perhaps TRBD1 as D (6 bases). The germline CDR1 and CDR2 sequences are GTSNPN and SVGIG (reference sequence). V lost 8 bases and J lost 0, with 16 bases in between. The CDR3 has 14 residues. The CDR3 here is CAEGGLVANYGYTF. CDR3 nucleotides: TGTGCCGAGGGGGGATTGGTAGCTAACTATGGCTACACCTTC.